Listed here are 4 T cell receptor beta chains from one sample, sequenced in a study of beta chain features in type 1 diabetes. Investigators reverse transcribed all isolated RNA, so they sequenced expressed TCRB transcripts. Clones were sequenced by immunoSEQ multiplex PCR, and TCRdb holds only the in-frame ones, with some missing. The sample lists about 900,000 clones; 15% to 20% were seen once. Material for sequencing was naive CD4+ T cells from blood. These receptor sequences come from a woman in her late teens or twenties in good health.

The CDR3 DNA is TGTGCCAGCAGTCAGGCGCCAGGGGGCTACGAGCAGTACTTC. Translation: CASSQAPGGYEQYF. The chain carries TRBV28 and TRBJ2-7; 7 bases agree with TRBD1. There are 14 residues in the CDR3. Germline V gene sequence: CDR1 MDHEN, CDR2 SYDVKM. The ends lost 5 bases at V and 3 bases at J; junction bases unmatched: 7.

The chain employs TRBV6-5 and TRBJ1-4; D remains unclear. CDR3 size: 15 residues. The germline V and J ends were trimmed by 0 bases and 6 bases, with 11 bases remaining between them. In germline, CDR1 is MNHEY, CDR2 SVGAGI. CDR3 sequence (DNA): TGTGCCAGCAGTTACTCCGGGAGTCTCCATGAAAAACTGTTTTTT. It is translated as CASSYSGSLHEKLFF.

The rearrangement uses TRBV4-3 and TRBJ2-7; 8 nucleotides match TRBD1. The germline gives CDR1 LGHNA, CDR2 YSLEER. Trimming took 1 base from V and 6 from J; bases not matched to a gene: 5. CDR3 length equals 14 residues. The CDR3 loop is CASSQVPGGGEQYF. The CDR3, as DNA: TGCGCCAGCAGCCAAGTTCCAGGGGGCGGCGAGCAGTACTTC.

This clone was seen a few times. This rearrangement joins TRBV7-9 to TRBJ2-3; 10 nucleotides align to TRBD2. This CDR3 has 17 amino acids. The trim removed 5 bases at V and 8 bases at J, leaving 16 bases unmatched. CDR1 and CDR2 from the germline V gene are SEHNR and FQNEAQ (reference sequence). The CDR3 DNA sequence: TGTGCCAGCAGCATTCCTAGCGGGAGTTCATTAGCTAGTACGCAGTATTTT. As protein: CASSIPSGSSLASTQYF.